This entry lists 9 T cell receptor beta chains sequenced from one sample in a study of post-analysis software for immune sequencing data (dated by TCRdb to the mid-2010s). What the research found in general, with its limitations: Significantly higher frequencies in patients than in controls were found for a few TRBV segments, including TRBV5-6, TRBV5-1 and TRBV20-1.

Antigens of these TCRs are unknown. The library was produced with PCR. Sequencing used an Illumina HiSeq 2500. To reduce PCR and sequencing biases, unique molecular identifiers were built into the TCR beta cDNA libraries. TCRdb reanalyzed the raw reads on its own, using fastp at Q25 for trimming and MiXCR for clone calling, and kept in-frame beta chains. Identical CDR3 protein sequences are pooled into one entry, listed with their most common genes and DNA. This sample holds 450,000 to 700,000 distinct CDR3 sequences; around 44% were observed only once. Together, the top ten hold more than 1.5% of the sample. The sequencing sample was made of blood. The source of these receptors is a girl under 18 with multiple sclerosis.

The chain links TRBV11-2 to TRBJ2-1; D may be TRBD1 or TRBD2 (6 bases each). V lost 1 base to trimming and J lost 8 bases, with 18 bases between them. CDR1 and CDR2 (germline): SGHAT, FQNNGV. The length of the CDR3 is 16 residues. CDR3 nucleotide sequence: TGTGCCAGCAGCTTAGTTGAGGGGGGTACGATATATGAGCAGTTCTTC. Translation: CASSLVEGGTIYEQFF.

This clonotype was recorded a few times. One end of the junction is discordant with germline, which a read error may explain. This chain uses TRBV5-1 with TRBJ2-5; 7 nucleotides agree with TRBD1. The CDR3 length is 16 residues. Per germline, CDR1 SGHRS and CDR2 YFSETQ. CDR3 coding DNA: TGTGCCAGCAGCTCCATCCCCCAGGGGGTAGGGGAGACCCAGTACTTC. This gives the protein CASSSIPQGVGETQYF.

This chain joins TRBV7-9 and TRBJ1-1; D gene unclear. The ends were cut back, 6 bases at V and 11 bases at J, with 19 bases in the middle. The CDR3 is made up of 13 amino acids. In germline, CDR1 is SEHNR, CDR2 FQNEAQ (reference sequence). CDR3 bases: TGTGCCAGCAGTCGGAGCTCGGACGGGCGGGCTTTCTTT. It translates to CASSRSSDGRAFF.

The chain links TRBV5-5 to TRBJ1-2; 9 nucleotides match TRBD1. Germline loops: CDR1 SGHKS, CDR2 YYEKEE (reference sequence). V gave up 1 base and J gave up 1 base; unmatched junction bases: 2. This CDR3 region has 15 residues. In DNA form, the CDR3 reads TGTGCCAGCAGCTTGCGGGGACAGGGTAACTATGGCTACACCTTC. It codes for CASSLRGQGNYGYTF.

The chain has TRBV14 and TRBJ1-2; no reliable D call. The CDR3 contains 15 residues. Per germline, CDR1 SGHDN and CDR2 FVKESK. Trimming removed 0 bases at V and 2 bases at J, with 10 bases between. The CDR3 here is CASSQDPDGNYGYTF. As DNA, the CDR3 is TGTGCCAGCAGCCAAGATCCGGACGGGAACTATGGCTACACCTTC.

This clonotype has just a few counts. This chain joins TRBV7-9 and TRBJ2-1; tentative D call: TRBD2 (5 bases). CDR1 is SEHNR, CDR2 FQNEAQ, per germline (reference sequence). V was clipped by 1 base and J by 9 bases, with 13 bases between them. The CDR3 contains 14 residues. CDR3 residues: CASSLGGSGAEQFF. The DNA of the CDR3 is TGTGCCAGCAGCTTAGGCGGGTCCGGTGCTGAGCAGTTCTTC.

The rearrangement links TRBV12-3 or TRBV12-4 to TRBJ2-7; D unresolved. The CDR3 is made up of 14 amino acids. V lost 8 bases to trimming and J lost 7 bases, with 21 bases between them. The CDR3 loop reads CASGNRHPVREQYF. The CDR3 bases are TGTGCCAGCGGAAACCGGCACCCCGTCCGGGAGCAGTACTTC.

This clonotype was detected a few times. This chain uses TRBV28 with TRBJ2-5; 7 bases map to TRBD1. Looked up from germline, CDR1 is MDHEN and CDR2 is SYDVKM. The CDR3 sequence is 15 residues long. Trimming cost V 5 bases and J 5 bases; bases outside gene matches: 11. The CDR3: CASSSGQAPRETQYF. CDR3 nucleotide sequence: TGTGCCAGCAGTAGTGGACAGGCCCCCAGGGAGACCCAGTACTTC.

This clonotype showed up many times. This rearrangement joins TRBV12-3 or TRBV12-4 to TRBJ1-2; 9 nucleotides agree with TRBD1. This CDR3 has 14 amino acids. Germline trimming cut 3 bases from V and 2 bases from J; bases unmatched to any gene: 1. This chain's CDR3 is CASSFGTGNYGYTF. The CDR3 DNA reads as TGTGCCAGCAGTTTCGGGACAGGGAACTATGGCTACACCTTC.